This TCR beta chain originates from a study of blood T cell repertoires in COVID-19. Study details: From T cells, B-cell-depleted T cells, or PBMCs came the material, which was cDNA or gDNA.

Profiled with immunoSEQ multiplex PCR; TCRdb holds only in-frame clones, not every one. The sample lists 240,000 or so clones, 88% occurring once. CDR3 length: 16 residues. The germline V and J ends were trimmed by 5 bases and 3 bases, with 16 bases remaining between them. Germline V CDR1 and CDR2: SGHNT, YENEEA. This chain joins TRBV11-3 and TRBJ1-4; D unclear. The sequence derives from a woman in her twenties or thirties with acute or convalescent COVID-19. The specimen was peripheral blood. The CDR3, as DNA: TGTGCCAGCAGCCAAAGTTGGGGAGTCTCTAATGAAAAACTGTTTTTT. Encoded protein: CASSQSWGVSNEKLFF.